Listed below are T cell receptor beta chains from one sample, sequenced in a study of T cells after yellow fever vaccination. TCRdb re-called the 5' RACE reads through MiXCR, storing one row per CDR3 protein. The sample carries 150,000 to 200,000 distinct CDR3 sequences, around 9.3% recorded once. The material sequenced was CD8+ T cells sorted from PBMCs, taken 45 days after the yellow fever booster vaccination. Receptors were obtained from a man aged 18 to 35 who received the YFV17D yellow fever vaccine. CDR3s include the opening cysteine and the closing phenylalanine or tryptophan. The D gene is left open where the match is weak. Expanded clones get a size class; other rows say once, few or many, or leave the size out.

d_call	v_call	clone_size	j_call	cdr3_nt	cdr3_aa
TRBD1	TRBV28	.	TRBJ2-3	TGTGCCAGCAGGGAACAGGGGCCCCCGACAGATACGCAGTATTTT	CASREQGPPTDTQYF
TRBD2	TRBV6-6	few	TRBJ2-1	TGTGCCAGCAGTTACACCCAACTTGGCGGGGGAGATCGCAATGAGCAGTTCTTC	CASSYTQLGGGDRNEQFF
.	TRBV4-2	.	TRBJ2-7	TGTGCCAGCAGCCAAGATCGGGCTGGGTACGAGCAGTACTTC	CASSQDRAGYEQYF
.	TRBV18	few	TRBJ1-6	TGTGCCAGCTCACCAGAGGGATCCTATAATTCACCCCTCCACTTT	CASSPEGSYNSPLHF
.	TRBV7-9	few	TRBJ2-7	TGTGCCAGCAGTCCTGACGTCCCCTACGAGCAGTACTTC	CASSPDVPYEQYF
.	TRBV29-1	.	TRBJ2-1	TGCAGCGTTGATGTCAGATACAATGAGCAGTTCTTC	CSVDVRYNEQFF
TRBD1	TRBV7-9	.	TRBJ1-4	TGTGCCAGCAACAGCGGGGACAGGGGGCGTGTGGAGAATGAAAAACTGTTTTTT	CASNSGDRGRVENEKLFF
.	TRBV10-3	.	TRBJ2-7	TGTGCCATCAGTGAGTCCCTCTACGAGCAGTACTTC	CAISESLYEQYF
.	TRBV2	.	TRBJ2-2	TGTGCCACCCATGGGGGGTTTAACACCGGGGAGCTGTTTTTT	CATHGGFNTGELFF
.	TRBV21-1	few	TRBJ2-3	TGTGCCAGCAGCAAAGCGTGCTCGGCGGATACGCAGTATTTT	CASSKACSADTQYF
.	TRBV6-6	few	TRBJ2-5	TGTGCCAGCACCGCCGGGGAGACCCAGTACTTC	CASTAGETQYF